This T cell receptor beta chain was identified in a study of blood T cell repertoires in COVID-19. About the study: Collection of acute and convalescent COVID-19 samples took place in the United States, Italy and Spain. Nucleic acid was either cDNA or gDNA, and it came from T cells, B-cell-depleted T cells, or PBMCs.

Original handling: Reference gene primer amplification gave estimated nucleated cell counts. Repertoires were generated with immunoSEQ multiplex PCR, while TCRdb's copy carries only in-frame clones and drops some. V and J calls and clone size are given by that table; D and trimming were obtained from the DNA. The repertoire holds over 75,000 clones, with approximately 80% as singletons. This clone was detected only a few times. Trimming stripped 5 bases from V and 7 bases from J, with 14 bases between. The V gene's germline CDR1 is SGHTA and CDR2 FQGTGA. The CDR3 has 13 amino acids. The sequence came from a woman aged 45-59 years with acute or convalescent COVID-19. Material: peripheral blood. This chain links TRBV7-3 with TRBJ1-2; D not certain. In DNA, the CDR3 is TGTGCCAGCAGCCTAAGCACAGATGTTGGCTACACCTTC. Translated: CASSLSTDVGYTF.